The sequence of this T cell receptor beta chain was determined in a study of blood T cell repertoires in COVID-19. The sample holds one count of this clone. CDR1 is SNHLY, CDR2 FYNNEI, per germline. This CDR3 has 14 residues. V lost 3 bases and J 4 bases, leaving 12 bases between the germline ends. Produced via immunoSEQ multiplex PCR; TCRdb's table is partial and in-frame only. The sample has about 360,000 clones, approximately 86% seen once. Sequencing was performed on peripheral blood. The source of this sequence is a human donor in a cohort sampled during active COVID-19. This chain connects TRBV2 to TRBJ1-2, with unresolved D. The CDR3 loop is CASSDGHSFYGYTF. The CDR3 coding sequence is TGTGCCAGCAGTGATGGGCACAGTTTCTATGGCTACACCTTC.